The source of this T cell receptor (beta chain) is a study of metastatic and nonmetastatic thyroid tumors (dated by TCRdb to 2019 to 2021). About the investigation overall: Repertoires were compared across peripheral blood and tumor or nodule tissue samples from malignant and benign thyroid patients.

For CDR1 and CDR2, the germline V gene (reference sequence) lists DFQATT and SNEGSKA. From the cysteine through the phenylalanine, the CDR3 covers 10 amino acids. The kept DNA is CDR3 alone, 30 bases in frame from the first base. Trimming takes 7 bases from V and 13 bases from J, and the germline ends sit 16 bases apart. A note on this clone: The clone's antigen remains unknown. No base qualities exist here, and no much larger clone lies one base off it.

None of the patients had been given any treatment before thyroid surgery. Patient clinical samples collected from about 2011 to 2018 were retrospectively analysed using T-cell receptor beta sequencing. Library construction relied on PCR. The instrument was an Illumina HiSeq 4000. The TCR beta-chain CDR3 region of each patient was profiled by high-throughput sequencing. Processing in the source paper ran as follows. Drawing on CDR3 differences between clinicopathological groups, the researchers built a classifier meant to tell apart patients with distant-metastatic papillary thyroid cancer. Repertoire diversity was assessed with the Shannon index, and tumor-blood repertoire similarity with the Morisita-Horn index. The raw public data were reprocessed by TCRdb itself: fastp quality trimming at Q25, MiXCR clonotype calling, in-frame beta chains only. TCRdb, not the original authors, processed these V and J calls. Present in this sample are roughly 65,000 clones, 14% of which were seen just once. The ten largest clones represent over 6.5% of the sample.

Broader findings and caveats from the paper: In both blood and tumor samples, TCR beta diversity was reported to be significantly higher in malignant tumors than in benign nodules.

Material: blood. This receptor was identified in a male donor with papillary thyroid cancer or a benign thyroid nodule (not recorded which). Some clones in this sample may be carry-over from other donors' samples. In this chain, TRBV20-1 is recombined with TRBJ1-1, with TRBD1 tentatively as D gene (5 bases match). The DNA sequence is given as TGCAGTGTGGGGAGGGGATTAGGTTTCTTT. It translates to CSVGRGLGFF.